This paragraph covers one T cell receptor beta chain sequence. This entry comes from a study of blood T cell repertoires in COVID-19. Profiling relied on immunoSEQ multiplex PCR, and the TCRdb table lists in-frame clones only, not all of them. This sample has about 100,000 clones, with 75% to 90% found just once. V gave up 5 bases and J gave up 2 bases, with 10 bases separating them. Germline CDR1 is LNHNV and CDR2 is YYDKDF (reference sequence). The CDR3 sequence is 13 residues long. Sequencing was performed on peripheral blood. The TCR sequence derives from a man in his sixties with acute or convalescent COVID-19. V is TRBV15 and J is TRBJ2-7; D uncertain. The CDR3 coding sequence is TGTGCCACCAGCCTCCGCGGCACCTACGAGCAGTACTTC. Translating it yields CATSLRGTYEQYF.